Reported below is one T cell receptor (beta chain). Produced via immunoSEQ multiplex PCR; TCRdb's table is partial and in-frame only. Of some 95,000 clones in the sample, about 83% were seen once. The data were taken from a study of OX40 agonist ivuxolimab in advanced cancers. Study summary: People in dose escalation had one of these cancers: hepatocellular carcinoma, melanoma, renal cell or head and neck cancer.

V gave up 6 bases and J gave up 0 bases, with 14 bases separating them. Germline-derived CDR1 and CDR2 are MRHNA and SNTAGT. The CDR3 runs 15 residues. The origin of this receptor is an adult with an advanced solid tumor such as melanoma, head and neck, liver or kidney cancer. Sequenced material: CD4+ or CD8+ T cells sorted from blood, taken in a trial of the OX40 agonist ivuxolimab. The chain employs TRBV6-4 and TRBJ1-2, with D perhaps matching TRBD1 (5 bases). The CDR3 DNA follows: TGTGCCAGCAGCCTAGGGGTGGGAGCTAACTATGGCTACACCTTC. This codes for CASSLGVGANYGYTF.